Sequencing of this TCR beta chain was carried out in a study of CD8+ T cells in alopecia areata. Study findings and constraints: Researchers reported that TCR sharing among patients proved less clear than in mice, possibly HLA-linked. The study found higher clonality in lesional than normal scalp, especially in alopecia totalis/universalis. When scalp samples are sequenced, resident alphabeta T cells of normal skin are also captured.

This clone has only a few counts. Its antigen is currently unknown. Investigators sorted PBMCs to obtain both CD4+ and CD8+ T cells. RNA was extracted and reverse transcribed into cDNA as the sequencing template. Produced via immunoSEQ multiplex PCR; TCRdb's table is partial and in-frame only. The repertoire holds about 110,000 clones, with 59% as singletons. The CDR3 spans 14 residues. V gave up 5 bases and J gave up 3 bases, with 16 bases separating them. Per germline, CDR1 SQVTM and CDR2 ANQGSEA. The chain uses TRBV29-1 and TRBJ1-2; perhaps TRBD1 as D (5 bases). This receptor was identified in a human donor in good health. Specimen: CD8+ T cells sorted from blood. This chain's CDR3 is CSVQTASLYYGYTF. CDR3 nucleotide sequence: TGCAGCGTTCAGACAGCTTCCCTATACTATGGCTACACCTTC.